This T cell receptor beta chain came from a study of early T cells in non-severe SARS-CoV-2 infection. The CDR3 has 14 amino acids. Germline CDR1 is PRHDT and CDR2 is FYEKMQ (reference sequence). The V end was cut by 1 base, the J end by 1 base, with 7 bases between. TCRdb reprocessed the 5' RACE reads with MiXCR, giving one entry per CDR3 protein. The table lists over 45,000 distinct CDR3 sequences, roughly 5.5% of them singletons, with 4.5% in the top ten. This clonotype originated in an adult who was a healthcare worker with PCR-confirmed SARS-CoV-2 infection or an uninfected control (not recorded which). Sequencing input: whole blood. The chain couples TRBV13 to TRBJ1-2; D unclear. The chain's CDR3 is CASSLDGSNYGYTF. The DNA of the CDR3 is TGTGCCAGCAGCTTAGATGGCAGTAACTATGGCTACACCTTC.